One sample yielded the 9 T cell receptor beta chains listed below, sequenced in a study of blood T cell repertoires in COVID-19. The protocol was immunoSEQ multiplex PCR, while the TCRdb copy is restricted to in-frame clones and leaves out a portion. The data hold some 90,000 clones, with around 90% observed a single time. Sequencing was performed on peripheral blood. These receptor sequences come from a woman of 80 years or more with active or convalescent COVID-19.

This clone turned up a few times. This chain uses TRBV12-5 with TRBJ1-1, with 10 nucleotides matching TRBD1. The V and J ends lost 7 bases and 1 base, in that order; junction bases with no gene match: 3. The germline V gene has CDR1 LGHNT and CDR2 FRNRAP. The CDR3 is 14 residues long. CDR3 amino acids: CASDRTGGNTEAFF. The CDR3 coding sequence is TGTGCTAGTGATCGGACAGGGGGGAACACTGAAGCTTTCTTT.

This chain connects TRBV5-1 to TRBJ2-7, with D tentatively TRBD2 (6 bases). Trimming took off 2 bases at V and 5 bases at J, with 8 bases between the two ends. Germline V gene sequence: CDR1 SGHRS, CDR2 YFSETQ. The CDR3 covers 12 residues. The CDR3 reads CASSFGSHEQYF. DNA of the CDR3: TGCGCCAGCAGCTTCGGGAGCCACGAGCAGTACTTC.

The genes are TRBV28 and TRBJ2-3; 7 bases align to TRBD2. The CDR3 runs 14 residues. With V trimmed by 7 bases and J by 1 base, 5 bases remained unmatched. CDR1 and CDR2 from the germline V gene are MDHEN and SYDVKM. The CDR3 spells CASIQGGGTDTQYF. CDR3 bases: TGTGCCAGCATCCAGGGAGGGGGCACAGATACGCAGTATTTT.

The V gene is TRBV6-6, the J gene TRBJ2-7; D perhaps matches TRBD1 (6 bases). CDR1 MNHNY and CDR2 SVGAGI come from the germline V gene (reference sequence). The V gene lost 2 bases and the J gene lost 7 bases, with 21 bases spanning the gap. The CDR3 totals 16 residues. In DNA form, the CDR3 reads TGTGCCAGCAGTTACCCGCTCCAGATGGGGGCGAAAGAGCAGTACTTC. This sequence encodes CASSYPLQMGAKEQYF.

The CDR3 region has the DNA TGTGCCAGCAGGAGCGCCCTGTACAATGAGCAGTTCTTC. It yields the protein CASRSALYNEQFF. J is TRBJ2-1 and V is TRBV27; D remains unclear. Trimming left V 6 bases short and J 4 bases short, with 10 bases between. Germline CDR1 and CDR2: MNHEY and SMNVEV (reference sequence). The CDR3 spans 13 residues.

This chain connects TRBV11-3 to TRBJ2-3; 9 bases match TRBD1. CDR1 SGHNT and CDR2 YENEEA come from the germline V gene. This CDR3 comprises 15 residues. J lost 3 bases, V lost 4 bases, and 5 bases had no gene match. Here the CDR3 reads CASSSGQGLTDTQYF. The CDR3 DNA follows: TGTGCCAGCAGCTCGGGACAGGGCCTGACAGATACGCAGTATTTT. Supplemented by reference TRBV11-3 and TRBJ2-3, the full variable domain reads EAGVVQSPRYKIIEKKQPVAFWCNPISGHNTLYWYLQNLGQGPELLIRYENEEAVDDSQLPKDRFSAERLKGVDSTLKIQPAELGDSAVYLCASSSGQGLTDTQYFGPGTRLTVL.

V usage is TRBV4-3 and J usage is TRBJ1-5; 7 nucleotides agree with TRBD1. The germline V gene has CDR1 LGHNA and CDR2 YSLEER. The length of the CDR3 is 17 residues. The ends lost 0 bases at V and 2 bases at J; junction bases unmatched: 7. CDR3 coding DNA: TGCGCCAGCAGCCAAGATAGTTACAGGGGCGGCAATCAGCCCCAGCATTTT. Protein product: CASSQDSYRGGNQPQHF.

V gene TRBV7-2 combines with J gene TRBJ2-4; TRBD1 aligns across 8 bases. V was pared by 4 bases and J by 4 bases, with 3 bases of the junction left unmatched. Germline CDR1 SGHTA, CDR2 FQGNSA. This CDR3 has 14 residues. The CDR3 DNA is TGTGCCAGCAGCTCACGACAGGGGAAAAACATTCAGTACTTC. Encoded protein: CASSSRQGKNIQYF.

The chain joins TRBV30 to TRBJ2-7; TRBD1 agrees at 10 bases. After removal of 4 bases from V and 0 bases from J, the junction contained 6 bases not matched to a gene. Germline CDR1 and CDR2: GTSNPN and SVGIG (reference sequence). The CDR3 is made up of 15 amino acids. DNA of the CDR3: TGTGCCTGGACCGCGACAGGGGGCCACTCCTACGAGCAGTACTTC. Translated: CAWTATGGHSYEQYF.